The 26 T cell receptor beta chains reported below all come from one sample, sequenced in a study of shared clonotypes between healthy human individuals. Naive CD8 cells lacked CD45RO and underwent positive selection for CCR7, leaving out terminally differentiated effector memory CD45RA+ cells. Method: immunoSEQ multiplex PCR; TCRdb's copy keeps in-frame clones and lacks some. The table has some 1,900,000 clones, about 95% seen once. The specimen was naive CD8+ T cells sorted from blood. Receptors were obtained from a man between 18 and 29 years old in good health.

CDR3 sequence: CAISEVSGNTIYF. CDR3 nucleotide sequence: TGTGCCATCAGTGAGGTCTCTGGAAACACCATATATTTT. The chain uses TRBV10-3 and TRBJ1-3, with D uncertain. Trimming left V 2 bases short and J 0 bases short, with 2 bases between. Per germline, CDR1 ENHRY and CDR2 SYGVKD. This CDR3 is built from 13 residues.

The chain employs TRBV18 and TRBJ1-1, with 7 nucleotides matching TRBD1. CDR1 is KGHSH, CDR2 LQKENI, per germline. V was clipped by 2 bases and J by 6 bases; unmatched bases: 6. The CDR3 extends over 14 amino acids. The chain's CDR3 is CASSPTGVRSEAFF. CDR3 in DNA: TGTGCCAGCTCACCAACAGGGGTAAGGTCTGAAGCTTTCTTT.

CDR3 loop: CASSVLLEAFF. The CDR3 DNA sequence: TGTGCCAGCAGTGTTCTGCTTGAAGCTTTCTTT. This chain connects TRBV2 to TRBJ1-1; D is undetermined. The CDR3 consists of 11 residues. Germline V gives CDR1 SNHLY, CDR2 FYNNEI. Trimming removed 4 bases at V and 7 bases at J, with 7 bases between.

This clone was seen a single time. One junction end does not reproduce the germline sequence, and a read error may be involved. The same CDR3 is also encoded by other DNA sequences in this sample. This chain joins TRBV4-3 and TRBJ1-5, with D possibly matching TRBD1 (6 bases). Per germline, CDR1 LGHNA and CDR2 YSLEER. CDR3 length: 16 amino acids. The CDR3 nucleotides read TGCGCCAGCAGTCAAGACAGGTCGTATAGCAATCAGCCCCAGCATTTT. Its protein product is CASSQDRSYSNQPQHF.

The rearrangement links TRBV9 to TRBJ2-1; 10 bases are shared with TRBD2. From germline, CDR1 is SGDLS and CDR2 YYNGEE. The V and J ends lost 1 base and 0 bases, in that order; junction bases with no gene match: 10. The CDR3 is 19 amino acids. The CDR3 protein is CASSVLGLANLGSYNEQFF. CDR3 nucleotides: TGTGCCAGCAGCGTACTGGGACTAGCGAATTTGGGCTCCTACAATGAGCAGTTCTTC.

The chain recombines TRBV7-6 with TRBJ2-7; TRBD2 is a possible D gene (5 bases). In germline, CDR1 is SGHVS, CDR2 FNYEAQ. Trimming removed 0 bases at V and 3 bases at J, with 9 bases between. This CDR3 has 14 amino acids. The CDR3 reads CASSLAVGDYEQYF. CDR3 bases: TGTGCCAGCAGCTTAGCTGTGGGAGACTACGAGCAGTACTTC.

With respect to this clone: Other nucleotide sequences in the sample specify the same CDR3. The chain couples TRBV5-1 to TRBJ2-2; 10 nucleotides align to TRBD1. Germline loops: CDR1 SGHRS, CDR2 YFSETQ. With V trimmed by 4 bases and J by 3 bases, 3 bases remained unmatched. The CDR3 covers 15 residues. As DNA, the CDR3 is TGCGCCAGCAGCCCGGGACAGGGGTACACCGGGGAGCTGTTTTTT. This gives the protein CASSPGQGYTGELFF.

The rearrangement links TRBV29-1 to TRBJ1-1; D possibly corresponds to TRBD1 (5 bases). The CDR3 is made up of 11 amino acids. V dropped 5 bases and J dropped 6 bases, with 10 bases sitting between them. Germline V gene lookup returns CDR1 SQVTM and CDR2 ANQGSEA. DNA of the CDR3: TGCAGCGTTAAAGGGGAGTCTGAAGCTTTCTTT. This codes for CSVKGESEAFF. Based on the CDR3 plus reference TRBV29-1 and TRBJ1-1, the full variable domain is SAVISQKPSRDICQRGTSLTIQCQVDSQVTMMFWYRQQPGQSLTLIATANQGSEATYESGFVIDKFPISRPNLTFSTLTVSNMSPEDSSIYLCSVKGESEAFFGQGTRLTVV.

This chain links TRBV6-5 with TRBJ2-5; D possibly corresponds to TRBD2 (5 bases). Per the germline V gene, CDR1 is MNHEY and CDR2 is SVGAGI. Between the trimmed V and J ends, which lost 3 bases and 5 bases, there was a span of 13 bases. CDR3 length equals 14 residues. In DNA, the CDR3 is TGTGCCAGCAGTTATCCGGAGGACCGGGAGACCCAGTACTTC. This translates into CASSYPEDRETQYF.

The rearrangement uses TRBV11-2 and TRBJ2-7; D gene uncertain. V was pared by 5 bases and J by 2 bases, with 13 bases between. Looked up from germline, CDR1 is SGHAT and CDR2 is FQNNGV. CDR3 length: 14 residues. CDR3 in DNA: TGTGCCAGCAGCCTACTTGTAGAGGCCTACGAGCAGTACTTC. Its protein is CASSLLVEAYEQYF.

V and J are TRBV5-4 and TRBJ1-2; 8 bases align to TRBD1. Germline V gene data show CDR1 as SGHNT and CDR2 as YYREEE (reference sequence). J lost 5 bases, V lost 3 bases, and 6 bases had no gene match. The CDR3 consists of 14 residues. The CDR3 DNA reads as TGTGCCAGCAGCTCCGACAGGGGTTTATATGGCTACACCTTC. Protein: CASSSDRGLYGYTF.

The CDR3 region has the DNA TGTGCCAGTAGTGCAGGGCTGGGGACAGAAGCTTTCTTT. It yields the protein CASSAGLGTEAFF. The rearrangement joins TRBV19 to TRBJ1-1, with D possibly TRBD1 on 6 matching bases. This CDR3 is built from 13 residues. Per the germline V gene, CDR1 is LNHDA and CDR2 is SQIVND (reference sequence). V gave up 5 bases and J gave up 8 bases, with 15 bases separating them.

The chain links TRBV6-5 to TRBJ2-3, with 7 bases that match TRBD2. CDR1 and CDR2 from the germline V gene are MNHEY and SVGAGI. The length of the CDR3 is 15 residues. V gave up 4 bases and J gave up 1 base; unmatched junction bases: 5. For the CDR3, the DNA is TGTGCCAGCAGTTTCGGCGGGGGACGCACAGATACGCAGTATTTT. Its protein product is CASSFGGGRTDTQYF.

This sequence joins TRBV5-4 and TRBJ2-5; no definite D call. The CDR3 covers 12 residues. Between the trimmed V and J ends, which lost 3 bases and 7 bases, there was a span of 10 bases. CDR1 SGHNT and CDR2 YYREEE come from the germline V gene (reference sequence). CDR3 protein: CASSSPDGTQYF. The CDR3 nucleotides read TGTGCCAGCAGCTCTCCGGACGGGACCCAGTACTTC.

This clone was seen a single time. J is TRBJ2-7 and V is TRBV19; D perhaps matches TRBD1 (5 bases). V lost 5 bases and J 2 bases, leaving 10 bases between the germline ends. Per the germline V gene, CDR1 is LNHDA and CDR2 is SQIVND (reference sequence). This CDR3 is 13 amino acids long. This chain's CDR3 is CASSAGITYEQYF. The CDR3 nucleotides read TGTGCCAGTAGTGCAGGGATAACCTACGAGCAGTACTTC. The entire variable domain, with the rest obtained from reference TRBV19 and TRBJ2-7, is as follows: DGGITQSPKYLFRKEGQNVTLSCEQNLNHDAMYWYRQDPGQGLRLIYYSQIVNDFQKGDIAEGYSVSREKKESFPLTVTSAQKNPTAFYLCASSAGITYEQYFGPGTRLTVT.

This CDR3 is CASSISPLGGETQYF. The CDR3 DNA sequence: TGTGCCAGTAGTATCTCGCCACTAGGAGGTGAGACCCAGTACTTC. V is TRBV19 and J is TRBJ2-5, with D possibly TRBD2 on 5 matching bases. CDR3 length: 15 amino acids. Trimming shortened V by 3 bases and J by 5 bases, and 16 bases separated the two germline ends. Germline V lookup: CDR1 LNHDA, CDR2 SQIVND (reference sequence).

This clone has more than one count but fewer than ten. The V call is TRBV19, the J call TRBJ1-2, with 9 bases fitting TRBD1. The CDR3 length is 16 residues. Germline values: CDR1 LNHDA, CDR2 SQIVND (reference sequence). Losses at the gene ends were 3 bases for V and 2 bases for J; bases not matched to a gene: 7. CDR3 sequence (DNA): TGTGCCAGTAGTATGTCCTTCGGGACAGGGAACTATGGCTACACCTTC. Residues: CASSMSFGTGNYGYTF.

The chain links TRBV4-3 to TRBJ1-1; 7 bases align to TRBD1. Per the germline V gene, CDR1 is LGHNA and CDR2 is YSLEER. The V segment lost 6 bases and the J segment 3 bases; nucleotides outside the gene matches: 10. The CDR3 length is 15 residues. CDR3 region: CASSHWGTGDTEAFF. In nucleotides, the CDR3 is TGCGCCAGCAGTCATTGGGGTACAGGGGACACTGAAGCTTTCTTT.

The chain recombines TRBV29-1 with TRBJ2-3; D might be TRBD1 or TRBD2, each matching 5 bases. This CDR3 contains 11 residues. Germline V gene lookup returns CDR1 SQVTM and CDR2 ANQGSEA. V lost 4 bases and J 11 bases, leaving 13 bases between the germline ends. The CDR3 is CSVGDHGGQYF. Written as DNA, the CDR3 is TGCAGCGTTGGGGACCACGGTGGGCAGTATTTT.

This chain joins TRBV29-1 and TRBJ2-5; D uncertain. The CDR3 extends over 13 amino acids. Germline assignment: CDR1 SQVTM and CDR2 ANQGSEA. Trimming removed 0 bases at V and 4 bases at J, with 9 bases between. The CDR3 protein is CSVEDLPTETQYF. Written as DNA, the CDR3 is TGCAGCGTTGAAGATCTACCAACAGAGACCCAGTACTTC. The full variable domain, completed using reference TRBV29-1 and TRBJ2-5, is SAVISQKPSRDICQRGTSLTIQCQVDSQVTMMFWYRQQPGQSLTLIATANQGSEATYESGFVIDKFPISRPNLTFSTLTVSNMSPEDSSIYLCSVEDLPTETQYFGPGTRLLVL.

This chain connects TRBV7-8 to TRBJ2-5; 10 bases are a match to TRBD2. The germline V gene encodes CDR1 SGHVS and CDR2 FQNEAQ. This CDR3 is 16 amino acids long. J was trimmed by 4 bases and V by 3 bases; bases with no gene match: 8. Written as DNA, the CDR3 is TGTGCCAGCAGCTTCCTCGCTAGCGGGAGTGCAGAGACCCAGTACTTC. Encoded protein: CASSFLASGSAETQYF.

As for this clone: Other DNA sequences of this sample code for an identical CDR3. The V call is TRBV27, the J call TRBJ2-2, with no clear D. The length of the CDR3 is 15 residues. Trimming cost V 2 bases and J 0 bases, with 7 bases left between them. Germline values: CDR1 MNHEY, CDR2 SMNVEV (reference sequence). For the CDR3, the DNA is TGTGCCAGCAGTTTAACGGGCGCGAACACCGGGGAGCTGTTTTTT. Protein: CASSLTGANTGELFF.

The chain has TRBV13 and TRBJ2-2; 13 bases are a match to TRBD2. The germline CDR1 and CDR2 sequences are PRHDT and FYEKMQ (reference sequence). The junction had 7 bases not matched to a gene; V was cut back by 5 bases and J by 7 bases. The CDR3 length is 16 residues. CDR3 coding DNA: TGTGCCAGCAGCACTAGACTAGCGGGAGGTCTCGGGGAGCTGTTTTTT. Translation: CASSTRLAGGLGELFF.

J is TRBJ2-3 and V is TRBV28; the match to TRBD2 covers 14 bases. V dropped 6 bases and J dropped 3; count of bases not matched to a gene: 11. In germline, CDR1 is MDHEN, CDR2 SYDVKM. The CDR3 consists of 18 residues. The CDR3, as DNA: TGTGCCAGCAGCCGGGGACTAGCGGGGGCCACCGGGACAGATACGCAGTATTTT. Amino acid sequence: CASSRGLAGATGTDTQYF.

The J gene is TRBJ1-2, the V gene TRBV27; TRBD1 matches 12 bases. The CDR3 covers 15 residues. Germline assignment: CDR1 MNHEY and CDR2 SMNVEV (reference sequence). Losses at the gene ends were 3 bases for V and 6 bases for J; bases not matched to a gene: 5. For the CDR3, the DNA is TGTGCCAGCAGTTTTCTTGGGACAGGGGGCGATGGCTACACCTTC. Encoded protein: CASSFLGTGGDGYTF.

This sequence joins TRBV9 and TRBJ2-6; D perhaps matches TRBD1 (5 bases). This CDR3 comprises 17 residues. V lost 9 bases and J lost 0, with 19 bases in between. Germline CDR1 SGDLS, CDR2 YYNGEE. CDR3 in amino acids: CATKTSRDPSGANVLTF. CDR3 nucleotide sequence: TGTGCCACTAAGACCTCCAGGGATCCCTCTGGGGCCAACGTCCTGACTTTC.